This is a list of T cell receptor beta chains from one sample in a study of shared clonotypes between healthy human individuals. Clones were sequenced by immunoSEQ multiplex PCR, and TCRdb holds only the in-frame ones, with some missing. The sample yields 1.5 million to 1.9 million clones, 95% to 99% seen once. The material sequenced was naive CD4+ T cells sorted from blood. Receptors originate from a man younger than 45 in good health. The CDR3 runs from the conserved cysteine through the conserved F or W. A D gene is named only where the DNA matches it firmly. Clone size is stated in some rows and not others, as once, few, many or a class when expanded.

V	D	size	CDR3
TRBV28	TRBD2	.	CASRLGLAGGNNEQFF
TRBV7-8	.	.	CASSLAQFEARLFF
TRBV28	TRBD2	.	CASREGGTYEQYF
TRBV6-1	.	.	CASSGGSGELFF
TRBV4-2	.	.	CASSQEGASYEQYF
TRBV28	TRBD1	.	CASSFGDRGYGYTF
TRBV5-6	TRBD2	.	CASSLRTSGYNEQFF
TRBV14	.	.	CASSRNRVWDTEAFF
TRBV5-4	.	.	CASSSPGRQETQYF
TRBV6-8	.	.	CASSSPPWVNGELFF
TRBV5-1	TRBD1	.	CASSLAPTGNEQYF
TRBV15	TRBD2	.	CATSRDPSGRETQYF
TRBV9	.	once	CASSVAGGQQYF
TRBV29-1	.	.	CSVEGRLLDEQFF
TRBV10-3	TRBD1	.	CAIRLGQSYNEQFF
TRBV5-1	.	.	CASSLGSGSYNEQFF
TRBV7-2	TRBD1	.	CASSPDRGDNEQFF
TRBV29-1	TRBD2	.	CSGTSGTDTQYF
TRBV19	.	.	CASSMSRYSNQPQHF
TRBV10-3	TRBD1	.	CAIRTRGPSYEQYF
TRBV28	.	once	CASSFLGGAYEQYF
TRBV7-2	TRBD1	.	CASSFTPGQGWTYEQYF
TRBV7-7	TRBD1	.	CASSSSGTGTGELFF
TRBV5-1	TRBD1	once	CASSLGFSGQGNTGELFF
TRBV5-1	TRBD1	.	CASSEGQITNQPQHF
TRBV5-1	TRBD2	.	CASSWTSGSYEQYF
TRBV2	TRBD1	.	CASRDRVGLETQYF
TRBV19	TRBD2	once	CASSIRLAGGSYEQYF
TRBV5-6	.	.	CASSLDGALGANVLTF
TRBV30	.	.	CAWSWAIGYTF
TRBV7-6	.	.	CASSLVKQDEQFF
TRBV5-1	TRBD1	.	CASRAAGTGVQSGELFF
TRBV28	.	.	CASRLGPREKLFF